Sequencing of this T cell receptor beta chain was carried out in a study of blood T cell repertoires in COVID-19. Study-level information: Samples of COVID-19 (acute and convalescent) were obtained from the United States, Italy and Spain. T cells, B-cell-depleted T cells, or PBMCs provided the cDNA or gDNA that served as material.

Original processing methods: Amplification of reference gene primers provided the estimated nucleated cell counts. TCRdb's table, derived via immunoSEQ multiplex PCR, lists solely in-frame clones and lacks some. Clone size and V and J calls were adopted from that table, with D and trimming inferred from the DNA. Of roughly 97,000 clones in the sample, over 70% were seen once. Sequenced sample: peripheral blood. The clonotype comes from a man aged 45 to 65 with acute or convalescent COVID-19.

For the CDR3, the DNA is TGTGCCAGCAGTACCTACTCTGGAAACACCATATATTTT. It codes for CASSTYSGNTIYF. The gene calls are TRBV3-1 (or the pseudogene TRBV3-2) and TRBJ1-3; D not resolved. The CDR3 extends over 13 amino acids. Per germline, CDR1 LGHDT and CDR2 YNNKEL (reference sequence). The V end was cut by 6 bases, the J end by 0 bases, with 6 bases between.